This TCR beta chain came from a study of cytomegalovirus exposure and HLA in healthy donors. This PCR relied on a set of 60 Vbeta primers and 13 Jbeta primers. This table comes from immunoSEQ multiplex PCR, and its TCRdb copy is limited to in-frame clones, with some not included. The sample gives 20,000 to 30,000 clones, approximately 79% of which show up once; roughly 4.3% is in the top ten. Comment on this clone: Its antigen is not identified.

Findings of the study overall: Researchers reported that a few CMV-associated chains were confirmed in vitro as CMV antigen-specific. While the bulk of TCR sequences proved rare, some public TCRs turned up in many donors.

The specimen sequenced was PBMCs. The clonotype was recovered from a male donor in good health and CMV-seronegative.

This CDR3 is CASSEGQGAANEQFF. CDR3 sequence (DNA): TGTGCCAGCAGTGAAGGACAGGGGGCTGCAAATGAGCAGTTCTTC. The rearrangement links TRBV6-1 to TRBJ2-1, with TRBD1 matching over 10 bases. CDR3 length: 15 amino acids. Germline V gives CDR1 MNHNS, CDR2 SASEGT. J lost 7 bases, V lost 1 base, and 4 bases had no gene match.